The text below deals with one T cell receptor beta chain. The antigen is unknown. The data belong to a study of cytomegalovirus exposure and HLA in healthy donors. The J segment lost 1 base and the V segment lost 2 bases, leaving 4 bases of the junction unmatched. Germline V lookup: CDR1 SGHTA, CDR2 FQGNSA. This CDR3 contains 17 residues. Whole-study findings and limits: Among donors in an Asian-associated ancestry cluster, a later analysis reportedly found fewer N-insertions than the roughly 700-donor mean.

PCR employed 60 Vbeta and 13 Jbeta primers. Produced via immunoSEQ multiplex PCR; TCRdb's table is partial and in-frame only. The sample has over 150,000 clones; around nine tenths are singletons. The chain uses TRBV7-2 and TRBJ2-2; 10 bases match TRBD2. This TCR came from a woman in her 30s in good health and CMV-seronegative. The specimen sequenced was PBMCs. Here the CDR3 DNA reads TGTGCCAGCAGCTTAACTAGCGGGGTACTGAACACCGGGGAGCTGTTTTTT. This encodes CASSLTSGVLNTGELFF.